These 27 T cell receptor beta chains share one sample of origin, sequenced in a study of T cell repertoires in cytomegalovirus infection. TCRdb analysed the reads with MiXCR anew, one entry per CDR3 protein. Of approximately 470,000 distinct CDR3 sequences listed, roughly 46% are singletons. Their antigens are not known. Source: cultured PBMCs, taken from culture after CMV antigen stimulation. These receptors were taken from a human donor in good health (CMV status not recorded). Some clones in this sample may be carry-over from other donors' samples.

This clonotype was seen a few times. This rearrangement joins TRBV7-2 to TRBJ2-1; D call uncertain. The CDR3 length is 16 residues. CDR1 is SGHTA, CDR2 FQGNSA, per germline. Between the trimmed V and J ends, which lost 3 bases and 6 bases, there was a span of 18 bases. CDR3 sequence reads: CASSFSWDLDGNEQFF. Written as DNA, the CDR3 is TGTGCCAGCAGCTTCAGCTGGGATTTGGACGGCAATGAGCAGTTCTTC.

The chain has TRBV11-2 and TRBJ2-5; D perhaps matches TRBD1 (6 bases). The CDR3 loop spans 14 amino acids. The germline gives CDR1 SGHAT, CDR2 FQNNGV. V dropped 5 bases and J dropped 9 bases, with 19 bases sitting between them. DNA of the CDR3: TGTGCCAGCAGCCCAGGGCTGGGACAATGGGCCCAGTACTTC. Its protein product is CASSPGLGQWAQYF.

The chain carries TRBV12-3 or TRBV12-4 and TRBJ2-3; 13 nucleotides align to TRBD2. V trimming: 6 bases; J trimming: 6 bases; junction bases outside the gene matches: 12. The CDR3 extends over 17 amino acids. DNA of the CDR3: TGTGCCAGCAGCCGTTGGACTAGCGGGGGACGGGGGGATACGCAGTATTTT. This encodes CASSRWTSGGRGDTQYF.

The chain employs TRBV5-3 and TRBJ2-7; 9 nucleotides agree with TRBD2. TRBV5-3 qualifies as an ORF whose function is uncertain. V shed 8 bases, J shed 3 bases, and the junction held 9 bases outside the gene matches. The CDR3 contains 14 residues. The CDR3 bases are TGTGCCAGCAGCGCCGGGACTAGCAGCTACGAGCAGTACTTC. It encodes CASSAGTSSYEQYF.

The CDR3 sequence: CASRKGGLGTEAFF. Written as DNA, the CDR3 is TGTGCCAGCCGAAAGGGGGGGCTCGGGACTGAAGCTTTCTTT. The V call is TRBV12-3 or TRBV12-4, the J call TRBJ1-1; a possible D gene is TRBD1 (6 bases). The CDR3 extends over 14 amino acids. The germline V and J ends were trimmed by 8 bases and 5 bases, with 18 bases remaining between them.

The J gene is TRBJ1-4, the V gene TRBV7-6; 11 bases fit TRBD1. Germline V gene sequence: CDR1 SGHVS, CDR2 FNYEAQ. This CDR3 has 17 amino acids. The junction had 7 bases not matched to a gene; V was cut back by 5 bases and J by 2 bases. CDR3 sequence reads: CASSPGQGASTNEKLFF. The CDR3 DNA is TGTGCCAGCAGCCCCGGACAGGGGGCTTCGACTAATGAAAAACTGTTTTTT.

There are a few counts of this clonotype. This chain uses TRBV28 with TRBJ1-3; no clear D gene. The germline V and J ends were trimmed by 7 bases and 6 bases, with 10 bases remaining between them. This CDR3 region has 12 residues. The germline CDR1 and CDR2 sequences are MDHEN and SYDVKM. CDR3 protein: CASTPDPNTIYF. CDR3 in DNA: TGTGCCAGCACCCCGGACCCAAACACCATATATTTT.

The chain uses TRBV12-3 or TRBV12-4 and TRBJ2-1, with 7 nucleotides matching TRBD1. Trimming cost V 7 bases and J 12 bases; bases outside gene matches: 18. CDR3 length equals 15 residues. For the CDR3, the DNA is TGTGCCAGCAAAGTACAGGGGAACCCCGCCCGAGGGCAGTTCTTC. This codes for CASKVQGNPARGQFF.

J is TRBJ2-3 and V is TRBV12-3 or TRBV12-4; TRBD2 is a possible D gene (7 bases). The CDR3 spans 15 residues. V was clipped by 7 bases and J by 3 bases, with 17 bases between them. CDR3 nucleotides: TGTGCCAGCAATCGGGGGGCGCAGGGGACAGATACGCAGTATTTT. This codes for CASNRGAQGTDTQYF.

The V gene is TRBV7-2, the J gene TRBJ1-5; D possibly corresponds to TRBD1 (5 bases). CDR3 length: 14 residues. Trimming left V 3 bases short and J 5 bases short, with 11 bases between. Germline-derived CDR1 and CDR2 are SGHTA and FQGNSA. The CDR3 region is CASSLRSGDQPQHF. CDR3 in DNA: TGTGCCAGCAGCTTGAGGTCGGGGGATCAGCCCCAGCATTTT.

The chain joins TRBV6-2 or TRBV6-3 to TRBJ2-1; D unresolved. V lost 2 bases, J lost 4 bases, and 6 bases lay in between. The germline V gene has CDR1 MNHEY and CDR2 SVGEGT. The CDR3 is 13 amino acids. The CDR3 spells CASSYLLYNEQFF. For the CDR3, the DNA is TGTGCCAGCAGTTACCTACTATACAATGAGCAGTTCTTC.

As DNA, the CDR3 is TGTGCCAGCACCCCACACAGCGGGAGGGCGGAAGAGACCCAGTACTTC. As protein: CASTPHSGRAEETQYF. The rearrangement joins TRBV6-2 or TRBV6-3 to TRBJ2-5; 10 bases agree with TRBD2. The germline CDR1 and CDR2 sequences are MNHEY and SVGEGT. This CDR3 is built from 16 residues. J lost 3 bases, V lost 7 bases, and 11 bases had no gene match.

This clonotype was recorded many times. The rearrangement links TRBV7-2 to TRBJ2-1; D not certain. V dropped 2 bases and J dropped 2 bases, with 13 bases sitting between them. CDR1 and CDR2 from the germline V gene are SGHTA and FQGNSA. This CDR3 is built from 16 residues. The CDR3 DNA follows: TGTGCCAGCAGCTTATTGTGGTGGAACACCTACAATGAGCAGTTCTTC. As protein: CASSLLWWNTYNEQFF.

V usage is TRBV7-2 and J usage is TRBJ2-1; tentative D call: TRBD2 (6 bases). The CDR3 consists of 13 residues. Germline CDR1 is SGHTA and CDR2 is FQGNSA. Deletions cut 6 bases from V and 4 bases from J, with 10 bases between. CDR3 coding DNA: TGTGCCAGCAGTACGGCGGGGTACAATGAGCAGTTCTTC. Protein product: CASSTAGYNEQFF.

The CDR3 is CASSSPDRAYEQYF. CDR3 nucleotides: TGTGCCAGCAGTTCTCCGGACAGGGCATACGAGCAGTACTTC. V gene TRBV6-5 combines with J gene TRBJ2-7; TRBD1 agrees at 8 bases. CDR3 size: 14 residues. CDR1 is MNHEY, CDR2 SVGAGI, per germline. The J segment lost 4 bases and the V segment lost 4 bases, leaving 6 bases of the junction unmatched.

This chain uses TRBV6-1 with TRBJ2-1; perhaps TRBD1 as D (5 bases). The CDR3 loop spans 15 amino acids. Germline CDR1 MNHNS, CDR2 SASEGT. V was shortened by 6 bases and J by 8 bases, with 20 bases between the two germline ends. In DNA, the CDR3 is TGTGCCAGCAGAGGTAACAGGTTCAATTTGTATGAGCAGTTCTTC. Translation: CASRGNRFNLYEQFF.

This clonotype was seen a handful of times. V gene TRBV4-2 combines with J gene TRBJ2-1; D might be TRBD2 (5 bases). CDR3 length: 14 amino acids. Germline CDR1 and CDR2: LGHNA and YNFKEQ. V dropped 2 bases and J dropped 3 bases, with 8 bases sitting between them. The CDR3 bases are TGTGCCAGCAGCCAACCGGACTTCTACAATGAGCAGTTCTTC. As protein: CASSQPDFYNEQFF.

This chain uses TRBV12-3 or TRBV12-4 with TRBJ1-6; 7 bases agree with TRBD1. This CDR3 region has 14 residues. V shed 6 bases, J shed 5 bases, and the junction held 4 bases outside the gene matches. In nucleotides, the CDR3 is TGTGCCAGCAGCAGGGACAGAAATAATTCACCCCTCCACTTT. Encoded protein: CASSRDRNNSPLHF.

This clonotype was picked up a small number of times. DNA of the CDR3: TGTGCCAGCAGCTCCGGGACCATGCACGAGCAGTACTTC. This translates into CASSSGTMHEQYF. The rearrangement links TRBV5-6 to TRBJ2-7; D may match TRBD1 or TRBD2 (5 bases each). Germline V gene sequence: CDR1 SGHDT, CDR2 YYEEEE. The ends were cut back, 3 bases at V and 5 bases at J, with 12 bases in the middle. This CDR3 has 13 residues.

V gene TRBV5-6 combines with J gene TRBJ1-4; D possibly corresponds to TRBD1 (5 bases). The V end was cut by 2 bases, the J end by 7 bases, with 15 bases between. Germline CDR1 SGHDT, CDR2 YYEEEE. The CDR3 totals 15 residues. The CDR3 DNA is TGTGCCAGCAGCTTTGAGGGTAGGGGAGTTGAAAAACTGTTTTTT. It yields the protein CASSFEGRGVEKLFF.

The chain employs TRBV6-2 or TRBV6-3 and TRBJ2-1; unclear D gene. There are 14 residues in the CDR3. V lost 7 bases, J lost 4 bases, and 14 bases lay in between. From germline, CDR1 is MNHEY and CDR2 SVGEGT. The CDR3 loop is CASKDRAAYNEQFF. The CDR3 DNA reads as TGTGCCAGCAAAGATCGAGCCGCATACAATGAGCAGTTCTTC.

The J gene is TRBJ1-6, the V gene TRBV28, with a possible D match to TRBD1 (6 bases). CDR3 size: 14 residues. Trimming removed 5 bases from V and 6 bases from J, with 11 bases in between. CDR1 is MDHEN and CDR2 is SYDVKM in the germline V gene. The CDR3, as DNA: TGTGCCAGCAGTCTAAGGACAGTTAATTCACCCCTCCACTTT. This encodes CASSLRTVNSPLHF.

This CDR3 reads CSARPSDRVPFNEQFF. The CDR3 DNA is TGCAGTGCTAGACCTTCAGACAGGGTTCCGTTCAATGAGCAGTTCTTC. The chain joins TRBV20-1 to TRBJ2-1; TRBD1 aligns across 7 bases. CDR1 is DFQATT and CDR2 is SNEGSKA in the germline V gene (reference sequence). J lost 6 bases, V lost 2 bases, and 13 bases had no gene match. CDR3 length equals 16 residues.

The chain combines TRBV7-3 with TRBJ1-3; tentative D call: TRBD1 (6 bases). With 2 bases removed from V and 9 bases from J, the gap between germline ends came to 23 bases. CDR1 SGHTA and CDR2 FQGTGA come from the germline V gene. The CDR3 is 17 residues long. The DNA of the CDR3 is TGTGCCAGCAGCTTAGGTTCCGGGCACAGGGAGGACAGCACCATATATTTT. Its translation is CASSLGSGHREDSTIYF. The full variable domain, rest sourced from reference TRBV7-3 and TRBJ1-3, is GAGVSQTPSNKVTEKGKYVELRCDPISGHTALYWYRQSLGQGPEFLIYFQGTGAADDSGLPNDRFFAVRPEGSVSTLKIQRTERGDSAVYLCASSLGSGHREDSTIYFGEGSWLTVV.

This clonotype was counted between two and nine times. The CDR3 region is CASRGQGASPLHF. CDR3 nucleotides: TGTGCCAGCAGGGGACAGGGAGCTTCACCCCTCCACTTT. V and J are TRBV7-8 and TRBJ1-6, with 9 bases fitting TRBD1. Trimming removed 6 bases from V and 9 bases from J; junction bases left unmatched: 3. Germline V lookup: CDR1 SGHVS, CDR2 FQNEAQ. The CDR3 is 13 residues long.

The chain has TRBV20-1 and TRBJ2-3; 8 nucleotides match TRBD2. J was trimmed by 3 bases and V by 5 bases; bases with no gene match: 10. CDR3 size: 15 residues. From germline, CDR1 is DFQATT and CDR2 SNEGSKA (reference sequence). For the CDR3, the DNA is TGCAGTGCTCGGCGCGGGGGGATTGTTACAGATACGCAGTATTTT. Amino acid sequence: CSARRGGIVTDTQYF.

The J gene is TRBJ1-4, the V gene TRBV6-8, with 9 bases matching TRBD1. Trimming took 7 bases from V and 6 from J; bases not matched to a gene: 12. CDR3 length: 16 amino acids. CDR1 is MNHGY, CDR2 SAAAGT, per germline. DNA for the CDR3: TGTGCCAGCAACCCGGACAGGGGATATGCCGATGAAAAACTGTTTTTT. Translating gives CASNPDRGYADEKLFF.